The source of this TCR beta chain is a study of OX40 agonist ivuxolimab in advanced cancers. As for the study in general: The mean age was approximately 56 years, ranging from about 20 to 79, with about four fifths of participants male. Previous treatment with anti-PD-1, anti-PD-L1 or anti-CTLA-4 therapy was allowed; over 35% had received some.

Sequencing used immunoSEQ multiplex PCR; TCRdb keeps in-frame clones, though not all of them. The data show about 8,900 clones, 65% to 70% seen once. V was shortened by 0 bases and J by 1 base, with 4 bases between the two germline ends. The CDR3 sequence is 13 residues long. Germline V gene data show CDR1 as SGDLS and CDR2 as YYNGEE. Patients were excluded for autoimmune disease history or systemic immunosuppression. By share, this clone ranks as medium-sized. This clonotype originated in an adult with an advanced solid tumor such as melanoma, head and neck, liver or kidney cancer. The sequenced sample was CD4+ or CD8+ T cells sorted from blood, obtained in a trial of the OX40 agonist ivuxolimab. The genes are TRBV9 and TRBJ1-1, with D hard to call. The CDR3 sequence is CASSVDWNTEAFF. The CDR3 DNA sequence: TGTGCCAGCAGCGTAGACTGGAACACTGAAGCTTTCTTT.